These T cell receptor beta chains were read from a single sample in a study of blood T cell repertoires in COVID-19. Only in-frame clones appear in the TCRdb table, and some are missing; sequencing was by immunoSEQ multiplex PCR. Of some 23,000 clones in the sample, roughly 80% were seen once. Sequencing input: peripheral blood. Source of these receptors: an elderly woman with acute or convalescent COVID-19. CDR3s include the opening cysteine and the closing phenylalanine or tryptophan. D genes are given only for firm matches. Rows may omit the clone size; those that give it use once, few, many or a size class.

v_call	clone_size	d_call	j_call	cdr3_aa	cdr3_nt
TRBV9	few	-	TRBJ1-2	CASSTDPGSSFYTF	TGTGCCAGCAGCACTGACCCGGGTTCCTCTTTCTACACCTTC
TRBV5-1	-	-	TRBJ2-7	CASSLEQSDYEQYF	TGCGCCAGCAGCTTGGAACAGAGTGACTACGAGCAGTACTTC
TRBV19	-	-	TRBJ2-3	CASSMSGTDTQYF	TGTGCCAGTAGTATGTCTGGCACAGATACGCAGTATTTT
TRBV6-5	-	TRBD1	TRBJ1-4	CATRASGGLFF	TGTGCCACCCGAGCATCAGGGGGGCTGTTTTTT
TRBV5-6	hyperexpanded	-	TRBJ2-1	CASSLAEGGDEQFF	TGTGCCAGCAGCTTGGCCGAAGGGGGAGATGAGCAGTTCTTC
TRBV6-5	-	-	TRBJ1-4	CASSYGGTVEKLFF	TGTGCCAGCAGTTACGGAGGGACCGTTGAAAAACTGTTTTTT
TRBV5-6	few	TRBD1	TRBJ1-6	CASSWPSEDRDSPLHF	TGTGCCAGCAGCTGGCCCTCCGAGGACAGGGATTCACCCCTCCACTTT
TRBV6-5	few	-	TRBJ1-2	CASSYRQGSYGYTF	TGTGCCAGCAGTTACAGGCAGGGTTCATATGGCTACACCTTC
TRBV3-1/TRBV3-2	-	TRBD1	TRBJ1-1	CASSQWTGEAFF	TGTGCCAGCAGCCAGTGGACAGGCGAAGCTTTCTTT
TRBV11-1	-	TRBD1	TRBJ1-2	CASSPGQGYGYTF	TGTGCCAGCAGCCCGGGACAGGGTTATGGCTACACCTTC
TRBV6-5	once	-	TRBJ1-4	CASSPRRGLEKLFF	TGTGCCAGCAGCCCACGGAGGGGTCTGGAAAAACTGTTTTTT
TRBV10-3	-	TRBD1	TRBJ1-1	CAISESQGANTEAFF	TGTGCCATCAGTGAGTCCCAGGGGGCAAACACTGAAGCTTTCTTT
TRBV7-9	-	TRBD2	TRBJ2-3	CASSSGLATDTQYF	TGTGCCAGCAGCTCCGGACTAGCCACAGATACGCAGTATTTT
TRBV19	-	-	TRBJ1-1	CASGREGSTEAFF	TGTGCCAGTGGACGGGAGGGGTCCACTGAAGCTTTCTTT
TRBV13	-	TRBD1	TRBJ2-7	CASSLTGTGPWEQYF	TGTGCCAGCAGCCTAACCGGGACAGGGCCGTGGGAGCAGTACTTC
TRBV18	-	-	TRBJ2-1	CASSPMREGWNEQFF	TGTGCCAGCTCACCGATGCGGGAAGGGTGGAATGAGCAGTTCTTC
TRBV27	-	-	TRBJ2-7	CASSTGKSYEQYF	TGTGCCAGCAGCACAGGGAAATCCTACGAGCAGTACTTC
TRBV9	-	TRBD2	TRBJ2-7	CASSPGTSGELGEQYF	TGTGCCAGCAGCCCGGGGACTAGCGGGGAGTTAGGGGAGCAGTACTTC
TRBV13	-	-	TRBJ1-1	CASSLGASTEAFF	TGTGCCAGCAGCTTAGGGGCAAGCACTGAAGCTTTCTTT